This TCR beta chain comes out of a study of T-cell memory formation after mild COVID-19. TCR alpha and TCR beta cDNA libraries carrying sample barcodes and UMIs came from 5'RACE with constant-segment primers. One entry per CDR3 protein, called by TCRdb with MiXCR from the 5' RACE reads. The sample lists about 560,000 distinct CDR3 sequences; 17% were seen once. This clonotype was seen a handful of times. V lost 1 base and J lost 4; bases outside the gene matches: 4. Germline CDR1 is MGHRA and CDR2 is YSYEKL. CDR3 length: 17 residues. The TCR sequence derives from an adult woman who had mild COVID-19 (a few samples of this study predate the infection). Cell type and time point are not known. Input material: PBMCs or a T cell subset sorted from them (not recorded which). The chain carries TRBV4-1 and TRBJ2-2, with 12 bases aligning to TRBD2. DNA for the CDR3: TGCGCCAGCAGCCAAGGGACTAGCGGGGAAGTCACCGGGGAGCTGTTTTTT. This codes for CASSQGTSGEVTGELFF.